A single sample gave rise to the 23 T cell receptor beta chains below, sequenced in a study of T cell responses to AZD1222 COVID-19 vaccine. The data were produced by immunoSEQ multiplex PCR, yet TCRdb's version contains in-frame clones alone and is incomplete. The sample consists of 150,000 to 200,000 clones, around nine tenths of them appearing once. The starting material was peripheral blood, obtained 28 days after the second AZD1222 dose. These receptors were obtained from an adult who received the AZD1222 COVID-19 vaccine.

This clone was found once. The chain uses TRBV4-3 and TRBJ2-5; 8 bases line up with TRBD1. The trim removed 0 bases at V and 2 bases at J, leaving 8 bases unmatched. The length of the CDR3 is 17 residues. From germline, CDR1 is LGHNA and CDR2 YSLEER. DNA for the CDR3: TGCGCCAGCAGCCAAGATCTGCAGGGGGCGGGACAAGAGACCCAGTACTTC. Translated, it gives CASSQDLQGAGQETQYF.

The V and J genes are TRBV5-6 and TRBJ2-7; 7 bases are shared with TRBD1. Germline lookup yields CDR1 SGHDT and CDR2 YYEEEE. The CDR3 runs 15 residues. J was trimmed by 2 bases and V by 5 bases; bases with no gene match: 10. CDR3 sequence reads: CASRRQGIKAYEQYF. The CDR3 bases are TGTGCCAGCAGGCGACAGGGCATCAAGGCCTACGAGCAGTACTTC. Full variable domain (rest looked up from reference TRBV5-6 and TRBJ2-7): DAGVTQSPTHLIKTRGQQVTLRCSPKSGHDTVSWYQQALGQGPQFIFQYYEEEERQRGNFPDRFSGHQFPNYSSELNVNALLLGDSALYLCASRRQGIKAYEQYFGPGTRLTVT.

The V and J genes are TRBV27 and TRBJ2-1, with D uncertain. There are 13 residues in the CDR3. V was shortened by 2 bases and J by 4 bases, with 6 bases between the two germline ends. Germline V gene lookup returns CDR1 MNHEY and CDR2 SMNVEV (reference sequence). Here the CDR3 DNA reads TGTGCCAGCAGTTTACGCTTGTACAATGAGCAGTTCTTC. It is translated as CASSLRLYNEQFF.

In DNA form, the CDR3 reads TGCGCCAGCAGCTTGGTGGCAGACCCCTCCAAAAACATTCAGTACTTC. Translating it yields CASSLVADPSKNIQYF. The chain has TRBV5-1 and TRBJ2-4; D unclear. Germline CDR1 SGHRS, CDR2 YFSETQ. This CDR3 has 16 residues. V was cut by 0 bases and J by 2 bases, with 12 bases left in between. Complete variable domain (other parts from reference TRBV5-1 and TRBJ2-4): KAGVTQTPRYLIKTRGQQVTLSCSPISGHRSVSWYQQTPGQGLQFLFEYFSETQRNKGNFPGRFSGRQFSNSRSEMNVSTLELGDSALYLCASSLVADPSKNIQYFGAGTRLSVL.

The rearrangement links TRBV7-8 to TRBJ2-7; 11 bases fit TRBD1. The CDR3 runs to 16 residues. After removal of 5 bases from V and 3 bases from J, the junction contained 9 bases not matched to a gene. Germline values: CDR1 SGHVS, CDR2 FQNEAQ. The CDR3, as DNA: TGTGCCAGCAGCCAACTACCGGGACAGGGGGACTACGAGCAGTACTTC. Amino acid sequence: CASSQLPGQGDYEQYF. The complete variable domain, with remaining parts taken from reference TRBV7-8 and TRBJ2-7, reads GAGVSQSPRYKVAKRGQDVALRCDPISGHVSLFWYQQALGQGPEFLTYFQNEAQLDKSGLPSDRFFAERPEGSVSTLKIQRTQQEDSAVYLCASSQLPGQGDYEQYFGPGTRLTVT.

The rearrangement links TRBV3-1 (or the pseudogene TRBV3-2) to TRBJ2-5; D is ambiguous. Trimming took off 1 base at V and 2 bases at J, with 11 bases between the two ends. CDR1 is LGHDT, CDR2 YNNKEL, per germline (reference sequence). The CDR3 runs to 15 residues. The chain's CDR3 is CASSQVFVQQETQYF. In nucleotides, the CDR3 is TGTGCCAGCAGCCAAGTGTTTGTACAGCAAGAGACCCAGTACTTC.

This sequence joins TRBV9 and TRBJ1-5; D uncertain. This CDR3 has 14 residues. CDR1 is SGDLS and CDR2 is YYNGEE in the germline V gene. V was clipped by 0 bases and J by 3 bases, with 7 bases between them. CDR3 loop: CASSVDVYNQPQHF. The CDR3 DNA follows: TGTGCCAGCAGCGTAGATGTTTACAATCAGCCCCAGCATTTT.

The chain joins TRBV5-6 to TRBJ2-1, with unresolved D. Germline-derived CDR1 and CDR2 are SGHDT and YYEEEE. The CDR3 runs 11 residues. V was trimmed by 3 bases and J by 8 bases, leaving 6 bases between them. The CDR3 nucleotides are TGTGCCAGCAGCTCTTTCGATGAGCAGTTCTTC. It codes for CASSSFDEQFF.

The gene calls are TRBV5-6 and TRBJ2-5; no clear D gene. The V gene's germline CDR1 is SGHDT and CDR2 YYEEEE. Trimming removed 4 bases at V and 8 bases at J, with 24 bases between. The CDR3 runs to 16 residues. The CDR3 bases are TGTGCCAGCAGCCTGTGGAAGTCCTCCCCAAGTGGAACCCAGTACTTC. It is translated as CASSLWKSSPSGTQYF.

V and J are TRBV24-1 and TRBJ2-7, with D maybe TRBD1 (6 bases). Trimming stripped 12 bases from V and 7 bases from J, with 18 bases between. Germline loops: CDR1 KGHDR, CDR2 SFDVKD. CDR3 length: 12 residues. This chain's CDR3 is CASGQYPKEQYF. The CDR3, as DNA: TGTGCCTCCGGACAGTACCCGAAGGAGCAGTACTTC.

This clone was picked up one time. The chain is built from TRBV4-1 and TRBJ1-5; D is unresolved. V was cut by 1 base and J by 9 bases, with 16 bases left in between. CDR1 is MGHRA, CDR2 YSYEKL, per germline. The CDR3 runs 15 residues. This CDR3 reads CASSQVVGPSLPQHF. As DNA, the CDR3 is TGCGCCAGCAGCCAAGTTGTGGGCCCCTCTCTGCCCCAGCATTTT.

The V and J genes are TRBV5-1 and TRBJ2-7, with TRBD1 matching 9 bases. This CDR3 has 15 residues. Unmatched junction bases numbered 7, after V lost 0 bases and J lost 6 bases. Per germline, CDR1 SGHRS and CDR2 YFSETQ. Here the CDR3 DNA reads TGCGCCAGCAGCTTGGCGGGACAGGGAAGAAGCGAGCAGTACTTC. It is translated as CASSLAGQGRSEQYF.

Note on this clone: Other DNA sequences in the sample encode the same CDR3. The rearrangement links TRBV18 to TRBJ1-1; D ambiguous. The CDR3 extends over 12 amino acids. Germline V CDR1 and CDR2: KGHSH, LQKENI. V lost 3 bases and J lost 3, with 5 bases in between. CDR3 bases: TGTGCCAGCTCACCCCGGGACACTGAAGCTTTCTTT. Its protein product is CASSPRDTEAFF.

The chain carries TRBV4-3 and TRBJ2-1; 8 bases fit TRBD2. Germline assignment: CDR1 LGHNA and CDR2 YSLEER. V lost 0 bases, J lost 4 bases, and 14 bases stayed unmatched. This CDR3 comprises 19 residues. CDR3 amino acids: CASSQDSGLAGNDYNEQFF. In DNA, the CDR3 is TGCGCCAGCAGCCAAGATAGTGGGCTAGCGGGCAACGATTACAATGAGCAGTTCTTC.

This clone was counted between two and nine times. The rearrangement uses TRBV28 and TRBJ2-2; D call uncertain. Between the trimmed V and J ends, which lost 6 bases and 0 bases, there was a span of 17 bases. The CDR3 is 17 amino acids. The germline CDR1 and CDR2 sequences are MDHEN and SYDVKM. The CDR3 region has the DNA TGTGCCAGCAGCCCTAGTTACCGAGGAACGAACACCGGGGAGCTGTTTTTT. Translation: CASSPSYRGTNTGELFF.

A word on this clone: No DNA is shown, since the ends of the CDR3 on it are uncertain; the CDR3 is the one TCRdb lists. The CDR3 is CASILGTGVFMNTEAFF. This chain links TRBV5-1 with TRBJ1-1; the DNA was not used to check the table's D call, TRBD1. The germline CDR1 and CDR2 sequences are SGHRS and YFSETQ. The CDR3 is 17 amino acids in total, end residues counted.

The chain couples TRBV27 to TRBJ2-1; 12 bases match TRBD2. The germline V gene has CDR1 MNHEY and CDR2 SMNVEV (reference sequence). V shed 4 bases and J 4 bases; nucleotides not matched to a gene: 8. CDR3 length: 17 amino acids. This CDR3 reads CASSSRLAGAQYNEQFF. CDR3 in DNA: TGTGCCAGCAGTTCACGACTAGCGGGAGCCCAATACAATGAGCAGTTCTTC.

CDR3 residues: CASSTRDRGYNEQFF. Written as DNA, the CDR3 is TGTGCCAGTAGTACCCGGGACAGGGGTTACAATGAGCAGTTCTTC. This chain joins TRBV19 and TRBJ2-1, with TRBD1 matching over 10 bases. The CDR3 runs to 15 residues. Germline loops: CDR1 LNHDA, CDR2 SQIVND (reference sequence). The ends lost 4 bases at V and 4 bases at J; junction bases unmatched: 4.

The chain uses TRBV11-1 and TRBJ2-5; 7 bases align to TRBD2. V dropped 4 bases and J dropped 5; count of bases not matched to a gene: 10. Germline loops: CDR1 SGHAT, CDR2 FQDESV (reference sequence). The CDR3 is 15 residues long. The CDR3 loop reads CASSSIRGEMETQYF. The CDR3 DNA reads TGTGCCAGCAGCTCCATTCGGGGGGAGATGGAGACCCAGTACTTC.

J is TRBJ2-7 and V is TRBV6-5; 8 positions agree with TRBD1. J lost 2 bases, V lost 6 bases, and 6 bases had no gene match. The CDR3 contains 14 residues. Germline V gene lookup returns CDR1 MNHEY and CDR2 SVGAGI. CDR3: CASSPTGATYEQYF. In nucleotides, the CDR3 is TGTGCCAGCAGCCCGACAGGGGCAACCTACGAGCAGTACTTC.

The chain carries TRBV6-1 and TRBJ1-5, with D perhaps matching TRBD1 (6 bases). The V end lost 3 bases, the J end lost 6 bases, and 18 bases lay between the germline ends. The germline V gene has CDR1 MNHNS and CDR2 SASEGT. This CDR3 has 16 residues. This CDR3 is CASSDPGRGWAQPQHF. The CDR3 DNA follows: TGTGCCAGCAGTGACCCGGGGAGGGGGTGGGCTCAGCCCCAGCATTTT.

The V call is TRBV11-2, the J call TRBJ2-3, with 11 bases fitting TRBD2. CDR3 length: 16 residues. V shed 5 bases and J 4 bases; nucleotides not matched to a gene: 8. The germline V gene has CDR1 SGHAT and CDR2 FQNNGV. The CDR3 bases are TGTGCCAGCAGCACCATAGCGGGGGGGAGCTCAGATACGCAGTATTTT. The encoded protein is CASSTIAGGSSDTQYF.

The chain joins TRBV10-3 to TRBJ2-2; D possibly corresponds to TRBD2 (6 bases). Looked up from germline, CDR1 is ENHRY and CDR2 is SYGVKD. V shed 8 bases and J shed 5 bases, with 21 bases lying between them. The CDR3 totals 16 residues. CDR3 coding DNA: TGTGCCATCTTCGGGGAGGACTGGGGGAGAACCGGGGAGCTGTTTTTT. Translating it yields CAIFGEDWGRTGELFF.